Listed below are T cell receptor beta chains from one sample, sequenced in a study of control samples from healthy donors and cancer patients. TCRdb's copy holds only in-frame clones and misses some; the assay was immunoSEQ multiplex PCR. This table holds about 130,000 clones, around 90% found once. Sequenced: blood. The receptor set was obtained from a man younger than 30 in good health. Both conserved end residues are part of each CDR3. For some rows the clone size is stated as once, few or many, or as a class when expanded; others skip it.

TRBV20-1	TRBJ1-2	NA	CSARGFSGYTF
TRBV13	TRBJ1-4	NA	CASSSRRTGIMSNEKLFF
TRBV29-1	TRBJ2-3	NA	CSVAQGSTDTQYF
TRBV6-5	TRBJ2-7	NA	CASSYGDTYEQYF
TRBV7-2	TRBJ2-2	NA	CASSRTAGELFF
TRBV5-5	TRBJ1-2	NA	CASSLDPANYGYTF
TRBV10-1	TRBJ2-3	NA	CASSSSRAGGGATDTQYF
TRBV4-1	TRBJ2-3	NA	CASSLTINSRGRADTQYF
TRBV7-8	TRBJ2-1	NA	CASSLQGGTVYNEQFF
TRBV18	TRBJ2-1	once	CASSPDTRNEQFF
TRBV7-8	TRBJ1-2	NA	CASSLALAGNYGYTF
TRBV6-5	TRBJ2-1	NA	CASTDRTGSRNEQFF
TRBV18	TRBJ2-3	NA	CASSPPVYTDTQYF
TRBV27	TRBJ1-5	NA	CASSLGVGGNQPQHF
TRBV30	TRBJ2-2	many	CAWSQIPGQASGELFF
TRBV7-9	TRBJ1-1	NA	CASSRRVTLNTEAFF
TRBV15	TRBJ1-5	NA	CATSRGGQVGQPQHF
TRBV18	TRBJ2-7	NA	CASSPPAGDHEQYF
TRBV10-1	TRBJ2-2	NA	CASSEPRVPEGTGELFF
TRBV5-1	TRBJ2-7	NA	CASSVTGGHYEQYF
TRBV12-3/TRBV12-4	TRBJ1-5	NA	CASSTVPGPVQHF
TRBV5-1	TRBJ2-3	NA	CASSRGGDADTQYF
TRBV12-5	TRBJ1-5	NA	CASDMGGGNQPQHF
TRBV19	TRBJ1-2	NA	CASSVLRGGNYGYTF
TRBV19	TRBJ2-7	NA	CASSRGRGYEQYF
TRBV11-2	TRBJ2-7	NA	CASSLTTYEQYF
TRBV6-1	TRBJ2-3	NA	CASSDGGGLTDTQYF
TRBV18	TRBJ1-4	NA	CASSPYGGTNEKLFF
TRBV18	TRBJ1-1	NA	CASSPGMNTEAFF
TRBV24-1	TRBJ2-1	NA	CATSDFRLAGSYNEQFF
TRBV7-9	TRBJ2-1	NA	CASSLEGGLINEQFF
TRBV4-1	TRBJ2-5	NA	CASSSYPGPQYF
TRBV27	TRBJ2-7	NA	CASSLAGTFRLGEQYF
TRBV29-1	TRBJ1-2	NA	CSDTGTGGTNYGYTF
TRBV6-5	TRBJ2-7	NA	CASSSSAVGEQYF
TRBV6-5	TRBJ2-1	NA	CASSSRVLRDEQFF
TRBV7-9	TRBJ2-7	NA	CASMPPAPYEQYF
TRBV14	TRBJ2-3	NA	CASSRMDSPDTQYF
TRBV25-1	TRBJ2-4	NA	CASSANTFRDRLWHIQYF
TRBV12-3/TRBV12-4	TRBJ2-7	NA	CASRPTGTYEQYF
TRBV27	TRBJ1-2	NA	CASRTQGHYGYTF
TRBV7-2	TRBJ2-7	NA	CASSLSLDPGGLYEQYF
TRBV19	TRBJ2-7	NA	CASSSDGAYEQYF
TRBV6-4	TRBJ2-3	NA	CASSGTSGGTDTQYF
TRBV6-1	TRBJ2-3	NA	CASSEVAGGRGDTQYF
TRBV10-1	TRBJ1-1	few	CASSESARDNEAFF
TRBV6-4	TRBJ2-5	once	CASSAAGGRPETQYF
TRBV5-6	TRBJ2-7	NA	CASSLTGPYYEQYF
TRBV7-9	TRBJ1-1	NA	CASSLDGMNTEAFF
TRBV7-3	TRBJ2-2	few	CASSLSQGTGELFF
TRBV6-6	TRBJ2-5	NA	CASRPPNPTQETQYF
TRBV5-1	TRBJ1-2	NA	CASRERFDYGYTF
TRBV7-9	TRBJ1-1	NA	CASSQLQGSGTEAFF
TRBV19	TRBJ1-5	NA	CASSADSRGYQPQHF
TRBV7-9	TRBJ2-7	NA	CASSFSGTGANEQYF
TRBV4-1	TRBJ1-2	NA	CASSQVGKLYGYTF
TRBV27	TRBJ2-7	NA	CASSFSRISYEQYF
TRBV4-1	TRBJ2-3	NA	CASSQPGRYTQYF